This is a list of T cell receptor beta chains from one sample in a study of blood T cell repertoires in COVID-19. Generated by immunoSEQ multiplex PCR, the TCRdb table keeps only in-frame clones and is missing some. This sample carries 53,000 or so clones, 79% of them seen once, and the ten largest clones take about 3.3%. Sequenced material: peripheral blood. These receptors came from a man in his 60s with acute or convalescent COVID-19. Both conserved end residues are part of each CDR3. A D gene is named only where the DNA matches it firmly. Rows give clone size only sometimes, using once, few, many, or a class for an expanded clone.

clone size,D gene,V gene,J gene,CDR3 protein,CDR3 DNA
.,.,TRBV24-1,TRBJ2-6,CATSDAGGDSSAGANVLTF,TGTGCCACCAGTGATGCGGGCGGGGACAGCTCGGCTGGGGCCAACGTCCTGACTTTC
.,TRBD2,TRBV11-2,TRBJ2-7,CASSPGTSLNYEQYF,TGTGCCAGCAGCCCTGGGACTAGCCTTAACTACGAGCAGTACTTC
.,TRBD2,TRBV20-1,TRBJ2-5,CSASDPGLATSETQYF,TGCAGTGCTAGTGACCCGGGACTAGCTACCTCAGAGACCCAGTACTTC
.,.,TRBV9,TRBJ1-4,CASSVGLQEKLFF,TGTGCCAGCAGCGTAGGGTTACAAGAAAAACTGTTTTTT
.,.,TRBV4-1,TRBJ2-7,CASSQGASAAAYEQYF,TGCGCCAGCAGCCAAGGGGCCTCAGCGGCTGCCTACGAGCAGTACTTC
few,.,TRBV9,TRBJ2-5,CASSLGSSQETQYF,TGTGCCAGCAGCCTTGGGAGTTCCCAAGAGACCCAGTACTTC
.,.,TRBV6-5,TRBJ2-2,CASSYRAPRVSGELFF,TGTGCCAGCAGTTACCGCGCTCCCCGTGTCTCCGGGGAGCTGTTTTTT
.,TRBD2,TRBV7-2,TRBJ2-7,CASSFGLAGGRSSYEQYF,TGTGCCAGCAGCTTTGGACTAGCGGGAGGCCGCAGCTCCTACGAGCAGTACTTC
.,.,TRBV14,TRBJ2-7,CASSQRGGLIHEQYF,TGTGCCAGCAGCCAAAGGGGGGGGCTGATCCACGAGCAGTACTTC
.,.,TRBV30,TRBJ1-6,CAWCVNSPLHF,TGTGCCTGGTGCGTGAATTCACCCCTCCACTTT
.,TRBD2,TRBV20-1,TRBJ2-3,CSASAASGFFTDTQYF,TGCAGTGCTAGTGCTGCTAGCGGGTTCTTCACAGATACGCAGTATTTT
.,TRBD2,TRBV7-2,TRBJ2-3,CASSLGTSGSSTDTQYF,TGTGCCAGCAGCTTGGGGACTAGCGGATCTAGCACAGATACGCAGTATTTT
.,TRBD1,TRBV13,TRBJ1-1,CASSQGQGGAFF,TGTGCCAGCAGCCAAGGACAGGGGGGAGCTTTCTTT
.,.,TRBV28,TRBJ2-3,CASSPRTTNTQYF,TGTGCCAGCAGTCCACGGACTACAAATACGCAGTATTTT
.,TRBD1,TRBV11-2,TRBJ2-7,CASSSGGGLALPYEQYF,TGTGCCAGCAGCTCAGGGGGCGGGCTGGCGCTACCCTACGAGCAGTACTTC
once,TRBD2,TRBV2,TRBJ2-3,CASSEDTGGWDTQYF,TGTGCCAGCAGTGAAGACACGGGGGGGTGGGATACGCAGTATTTT
few,.,TRBV5-1,TRBJ2-4,CASSTGGGAKNIQYF,TGCGCCAGCAGCACAGGAGGAGGGGCCAAAAACATTCAGTACTTC
.,TRBD1,TRBV27,TRBJ2-1,CASSLPGQGADEQFF,TGTGCCAGCAGTCTTCCGGGACAGGGGGCCGATGAGCAGTTCTTC
once,.,TRBV2,TRBJ2-5,CASSAAGSQETQYF,TGTGCCAGCAGTGCGGCGGGATCTCAAGAGACCCAGTACTTC
.,TRBD1,TRBV24-1,TRBJ1-2,CATSDLDREGGYTF,TGTGCCACCAGTGATCTTGACAGGGAAGGTGGCTACACCTTC
.,.,TRBV6-5,TRBJ1-2,CASSYGQSNYGYTF,TGTGCCAGCAGTTATGGGCAGTCTAACTATGGCTACACCTTC
.,.,TRBV19,TRBJ1-5,CAAAGVLDNQPQHF,TGTGCCGCAGCAGGGGTCCTCGACAATCAGCCCCAGCATTTT
.,.,TRBV5-1,TRBJ1-2,CASSPSRPGGNGYTF,TGCGCCAGCAGCCCCTCACGTCCGGGGGGGAATGGCTACACCTTC
.,TRBD2,TRBV7-2,TRBJ2-5,CASSPGGEGTQYF,TGTGCCAGCAGCCCCGGCGGGGAGGGGACCCAGTACTTC
few,TRBD1,TRBV9,TRBJ2-6,CASSRDRDNAGANVLTF,TGTGCCAGCAGCAGGGACAGGGATAACGCTGGGGCCAACGTCCTGACTTTC
.,.,TRBV5-1,TRBJ2-1,CASSLEQGGRNEQFF,TGCGCCAGCAGCTTGGAACAGGGCGGTAGAAATGAGCAGTTCTTC
.,.,TRBV7-2,TRBJ2-4,CASRRSGSGDIQYF,TGTGCCAGCAGACGCTCGGGGTCGGGGGACATTCAGTACTTC
.,TRBD1,TRBV19,TRBJ2-7,CASSGTGTGPTEQYF,TGTGCCAGTAGTGGCACCGGGACAGGCCCCACTGAGCAGTACTTC
.,.,TRBV4-3,TRBJ1-2,CASSQVQGLGGYTF,TGCGCCAGCAGCCAAGTTCAGGGTTTAGGAGGCTACACCTTC
.,TRBD1,TRBV28,TRBJ1-2,CASSLFTGQEDGYTF,TGTGCCAGCAGTTTATTCACGGGACAGGAAGATGGCTACACCTTC
.,TRBD1,TRBV9,TRBJ1-2,CASSVDPDRASFGGYTF,TGTGCCAGCAGCGTAGACCCGGACAGGGCATCCTTCGGTGGCTACACCTTC
.,.,TRBV7-9,TRBJ1-2,CASLGGDGYTF,TGTGCCAGCCTAGGAGGGGATGGCTACACCTTC
few,.,TRBV18,TRBJ2-7,CASSPYGQRSGEQYF,TGTGCCAGCTCACCTTATGGACAGAGGTCGGGCGAGCAGTACTTC
.,TRBD1,TRBV18,TRBJ2-7,CASSPGGQGYEQYF,TGTGCCAGCTCACCAGGGGGACAGGGGTACGAGCAGTACTTC
.,TRBD1,TRBV11-3,TRBJ2-2,CASSLDWTGDFPGELFF,TGTGCCAGCAGCTTAGATTGGACAGGGGATTTCCCCGGGGAGCTGTTTTTT
once,TRBD1,TRBV28,TRBJ2-7,CASSVSGTGIYEQYF,TGTGCCAGCAGTGTGTCCGGGACAGGGATCTACGAGCAGTACTTC
.,.,TRBV7-9,TRBJ2-5,CASSLSQLADTSQETQYF,TGTGCCAGCAGCTTAAGTCAGCTAGCAGACACCTCACAAGAGACCCAGTACTTC
.,TRBD1,TRBV18,TRBJ1-1,CASSGQPTEAFF,TGTGCCAGCTCGGGACAGCCTACTGAAGCTTTCTTT
.,.,TRBV5-1,TRBJ2-5,CASSLGGIGVETQYF,TGCGCCAGCAGCTTAGGCGGGATCGGTGTTGAGACCCAGTACTTC
.,TRBD1,TRBV18,TRBJ2-7,CASSLGQGWDEQYF,TGTGCCAGCTCCCTCGGACAGGGTTGGGACGAGCAGTACTTC
once,TRBD2,TRBV4-2,TRBJ2-2,CASSQGAGGDTGELFF,TGTGCCAGCAGCCAAGGGGCGGGAGGAGACACCGGGGAGCTGTTTTTT
.,TRBD1,TRBV30,TRBJ2-1,CAWSAWTGRSYNEQFF,TGTGCCTGGAGCGCATGGACAGGGAGATCCTACAATGAGCAGTTCTTC
.,.,TRBV11-2,TRBJ2-1,CASSLAGNRREQFF,TGTGCCAGCAGCTTAGCAGGGAACAGACGCGAGCAGTTCTTC
few,TRBD2,TRBV28,TRBJ2-2,CASRPGGQWTGELFF,TGTGCCAGCAGGCCGGGAGGGCAGTGGACCGGGGAGCTGTTTTTT
.,.,TRBV4-1,TRBJ1-2,CASSQDQPGSNYGYTF,TGCGCCAGCAGCCAAGATCAGCCGGGGAGCAACTATGGCTACACCTTC
.,TRBD2,TRBV24-1,TRBJ2-3,CATSREAGGADTQYF,TGTGCCACCAGCCGGGAAGCGGGAGGAGCAGATACGCAGTATTTT
few,.,TRBV3-1/TRBV3-2,TRBJ1-6,CASSQESSYNSPLHF,TGTGCCAGCAGCCAAGAGAGCTCCTATAATTCACCCCTCCACTTT
.,.,TRBV5-4,TRBJ1-1,CASSPGTRDLTTEAFF,TGTGCCAGCAGCCCCGGGACACGAGACCTAACCACTGAAGCTTTCTTT
once,TRBD2,TRBV19,TRBJ2-1,CASKKREGSRTNEQFF,TGTGCCAGTAAGAAGCGGGAGGGCTCACGCACCAATGAGCAGTTCTTC
.,TRBD2,TRBV2,TRBJ2-3,CASSSRLAGTDTQYF,TGTGCCAGCAGTTCCCGTCTAGCGGGCACAGATACGCAGTATTTT
.,.,TRBV10-2,TRBJ1-5,CASSDNREYQPQHF,TGCGCCAGCAGTGATAACAGGGAATATCAGCCCCAGCATTTT
.,TRBD1,TRBV19,TRBJ2-1,CATKKGQGKEGQFF,TGTGCCACTAAAAAGGGACAGGGTAAAGAAGGGCAGTTCTTC
.,TRBD2,TRBV9,TRBJ2-1,CASSVLMTSGYNEQFF,TGTGCCAGCAGCGTTCTCATGACTAGCGGATACAATGAGCAGTTCTTC
.,.,TRBV28,TRBJ2-2,CASRSYAGELFF,TGTGCCAGCAGAAGCTACGCCGGGGAGCTGTTTTTT